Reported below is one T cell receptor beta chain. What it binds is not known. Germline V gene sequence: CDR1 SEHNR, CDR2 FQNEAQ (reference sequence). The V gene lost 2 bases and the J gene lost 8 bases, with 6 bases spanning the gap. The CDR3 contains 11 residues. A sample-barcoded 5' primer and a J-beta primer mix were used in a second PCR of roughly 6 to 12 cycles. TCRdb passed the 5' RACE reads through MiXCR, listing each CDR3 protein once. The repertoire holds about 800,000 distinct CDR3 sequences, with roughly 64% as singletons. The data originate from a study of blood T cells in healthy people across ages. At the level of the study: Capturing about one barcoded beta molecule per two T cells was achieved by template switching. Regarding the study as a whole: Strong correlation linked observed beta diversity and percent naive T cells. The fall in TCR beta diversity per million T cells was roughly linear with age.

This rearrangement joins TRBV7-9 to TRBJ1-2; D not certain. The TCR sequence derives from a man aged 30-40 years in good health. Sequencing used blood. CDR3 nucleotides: TGTGCCAGCAGCTTATACAGCGGCTACACCTTC. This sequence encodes CASSLYSGYTF.